The clone carrying this TCR beta chain was observed a few times. The data were obtained in a study of blood T cell repertoires in COVID-19. Study details: Material from acute and convalescent COVID-19 was sourced from the United States, Italy and Spain. T cells, B-cell-depleted T cells, or PBMCs provided the cDNA or gDNA that served as material.

This CDR3 spans 17 amino acids. Trimming cost V 3 bases and J 4 bases; bases outside gene matches: 9. Germline V gene data show CDR1 as MDHEN and CDR2 as SYDVKM. Original analysis: Estimation of nucleated cell counts relied on the amplification of reference gene primers. Assay used: immunoSEQ multiplex PCR; TCRdb lists only in-frame clones, some missing. For V, J and clone size, that table is used; D and trimming come from the DNA. The data contain 200,000 to 250,000 clones, approximately 87% of them singletons. Sequences were obtained from peripheral blood. V usage is TRBV28 and J usage is TRBJ2-1, with 10 bases that match TRBD2. The source is a man aged 60-69 years with acute or convalescent COVID-19. CDR3 sequence: CASSLLAGEPGYNEQFF. The CDR3, as DNA: TGTGCCAGCAGTTTGCTAGCGGGAGAGCCAGGTTACAATGAGCAGTTCTTC.